These 21 T cell receptor beta chains share one sample of origin, sequenced in a study of T cells in Graves' hyperthyroidism and ophthalmopathy. RNA transcripts gave rise to amplified TCR beta CDR3 regions. The HTBI primer set was used in a first-round RT-PCR of the TCR CDR3. TCRdb re-called the multiplex PCR reads with MiXCR, one entry per CDR3 protein. The sample lists 800,000 or so distinct CDR3 sequences; roughly 40% were seen once. Sequenced: blood. These TCRs come from a young man with Graves' hyperthyroidism.

Regarding this clonotype: A much more abundant neighbour one base away suggests this may be a read error. The chain links TRBV11-1 to TRBJ1-2; D remains unclear. Germline V lookup: CDR1 SGHAT, CDR2 FQDESV (reference sequence). V was cut by 4 bases and J by 6 bases, with 15 bases left in between. CDR3 length: 14 amino acids. The CDR3 protein is CASSSRGQDDGYTF. In DNA, the CDR3 is TGTGCCAGCAGCTCCAGAGGGCAGGACGATGGCTACACCTTC.

This chain joins TRBV7-9 and TRBJ1-4; D unresolved. Germline V gene lookup returns CDR1 SEHNR and CDR2 FQNEAQ (reference sequence). V lost 5 bases, J lost 7 bases, and 14 bases lay in between. The CDR3 consists of 14 residues. CDR3 bases: TGTGCCAGCAGCCAAGTGGAGCTAGTTGAAAAACTGTTTTTT. It translates to CASSQVELVEKLFF.

This clonotype was counted many times. The CDR3 protein is CASSFELNTEAFF. The CDR3, as DNA: TGTGCCAGCAGCTTCGAGTTGAACACTGAAGCTTTCTTT. V gene TRBV7-9 combines with J gene TRBJ1-1; D remains ambiguous. V was pared by 3 bases and J by 0 bases, with 5 bases between. Germline values: CDR1 SEHNR, CDR2 FQNEAQ (reference sequence). The CDR3 sequence is 13 residues long.

There are many counts of this clonotype. This chain uses TRBV20-1 with TRBJ1-1, with a weak D call TRBD1 (5 bases). The ends were cut back, 6 bases at V and 5 bases at J, with 10 bases in the middle. The CDR3 is 11 residues long. The germline CDR1 and CDR2 sequences are DFQATT and SNEGSKA (reference sequence). As DNA, the CDR3 is TGCAGTGCAGGGGTTGAGACTGAAGCTTTCTTT. Its protein is CSAGVETEAFF.

The V call is TRBV7-2, the J call TRBJ1-2; 11 bases agree with TRBD1. From germline, CDR1 is SGHTA and CDR2 FQGNSA. J gave up 3 bases and V 4 bases, and 10 bases lay outside the gene matches. This CDR3 contains 17 residues. The DNA of the CDR3 is TGTGCCAGCAGCTCCCGGGACAGGGGGTCATTAGACTATGGCTACACCTTC. This sequence encodes CASSSRDRGSLDYGYTF. Supplemented by reference TRBV7-2 and TRBJ1-2, the full variable domain reads GAGVSQSPSNKVTEKGKDVELRCDPISGHTALYWYRQSLGQGLEFLIYFQGNSAPDKSGLPSDRFSAERTGGSVSTLTIQRTQQEDSAVYLCASSSRDRGSLDYGYTFGSGTRLTVV.

This chain links TRBV20-1 with TRBJ1-2; TRBD1 might be the D (5 bases). This CDR3 has 12 amino acids. The V gene lost 4 bases and the J gene lost 6 bases, with 12 bases spanning the gap. Germline CDR1 is DFQATT and CDR2 is SNEGSKA (reference sequence). The CDR3 is CSATGGGDGYTF. The CDR3 nucleotides read TGCAGTGCTACCGGGGGGGGAGATGGCTACACCTTC.

CDR3 in DNA: TGTGCCACCAGTGCTAGCCCGGCGGATAGCAATCAGCCCCAGCATTTT. The encoded protein is CATSASPADSNQPQHF. The chain employs TRBV24-1 and TRBJ1-5; D not certain. Looked up from germline, CDR1 is KGHDR and CDR2 is SFDVKD. The CDR3 is 16 amino acids. Trimming took off 5 bases at V and 0 bases at J, with 13 bases between the two ends.

At least ten counts were recorded for this clonotype. The J gene is TRBJ2-7, the V gene TRBV2; D is unclear. Germline lookup yields CDR1 SNHLY and CDR2 FYNNEI. The CDR3 consists of 13 residues. The V gene lost 8 bases and the J gene lost 3 bases, with 14 bases spanning the gap. The CDR3 coding sequence is TGTGCCAGCCACCGAGCGTCGTACTACGAGCAGTACTTC. The encoded protein is CASHRASYYEQYF. The full variable domain, its missing parts supplied by reference TRBV2 and TRBJ2-7, is EPEVTQTPSHQVTQMGQEVILRCVPISNHLYFYWYRQILGQKVEFLVSFYNNEISEKSEIFDDQFSVERPDGSNFTLKIRSTKLEDSAMYFCASHRASYYEQYFGPGTRLTVT.

The chain uses TRBV10-3 and TRBJ1-6; 7 bases are a match to TRBD1. CDR1 is ENHRY and CDR2 is SYGVKD in the germline V gene. CDR3 length: 15 residues. V shed 10 bases and J 4 bases; nucleotides not matched to a gene: 10. The chain's CDR3 is CASGGQFSYNSPLHF. CDR3 coding DNA: TGTGCCAGCGGGGGACAGTTTTCTTATAATTCACCCCTCCACTTT.

As for this clonotype: The junction and the germline gene differ at one end; a read error may be behind it. The V call is TRBV7-2, the J call TRBJ1-4; tentative D call: TRBD1 (6 bases). Germline CDR1 SGHTA, CDR2 FQGNSA. This CDR3 spans 16 amino acids. This CDR3 reads CASSQSLEGVGEKLFF. In DNA form, the CDR3 reads TGCGCCAGCAGCCAGTCCCTCGAGGGGGTCGGAGAAAAACTGTTTTTT.

This clonotype was found many times. The V and J genes are TRBV20-1 and TRBJ2-7; 10 nucleotides align to TRBD1. The V and J ends lost 3 bases and 1 base, in that order; junction bases with no gene match: 6. The CDR3 has 15 residues. Germline CDR1 reads DFQATT; CDR2 reads SNEGSKA (reference sequence). Here the CDR3 DNA reads TGCAGTGCTAGCCGTGACAGGGGGCCTTCCTACGAGCAGTACTTC. Translating it yields CSASRDRGPSYEQYF.

In regard to this clonotype: The conserved phenylalanine or tryptophan is not found at the CDR3 terminus, so this likely reflects a read error. The chain has TRBV7-2 and TRBJ1-1, with 9 bases aligning to TRBD1. V trimming: 9 bases; J trimming: 10 bases; junction bases outside the gene matches: 6. The CDR3 is 11 amino acids. Germline V lookup: CDR1 SGHTA, CDR2 FQGNSA. In DNA form, the CDR3 reads TGTGCCAGTAGCGAGACAGGGGGAGCTTTCTCT. This codes for CASSETGGAFS.

This clonotype was detected only once. This clone may be a read error of a much larger clone one base away. The genes are TRBV2 and TRBJ2-5; D gene uncertain. The CDR3 is 14 amino acids. Germline CDR1 SNHLY, CDR2 FYNNEI. CDR3 residues: CAGSPILIEETQYF. The DNA for the CDR3 is TGTGCCGGCAGCCCGATACTCATCGAAGAGACCCAGTACTTC.

This chain links TRBV13 with TRBJ2-6; tentatively, D is TRBD2 (7 bases). CDR1 and CDR2 (germline): PRHDT, FYEKMQ (reference sequence). The CDR3 loop spans 18 amino acids. Trimming cost V 1 base and J 0 bases, with 13 bases left between them. Written as DNA, the CDR3 is TGTGCCAGCAGCTTAGATGCGGGGGCTGGCTCTGGGGCCAACGTCCTGACTTTC. Residues: CASSLDAGAGSGANVLTF.

This clonotype occurred a few times. This chain connects TRBV29-1 to TRBJ2-5, with D possibly being TRBD1 (6 bases). The J call may be faulty, since TRBJ2-1 better matches the DNA end. CDR1 SQVTM and CDR2 ANQGSEA come from the germline V gene. The CDR3 totals 11 residues. The CDR3 region is CSVEGDNEQFF. For the CDR3, the DNA is TGCAGCGTCGAGGGGGACAATGAGCAGTTCTTC.

Remarks on this clonotype: This may arise from a read error, as a much more abundant clone is one base away. The rearrangement links TRBV7-9 to TRBJ1-3; D remains ambiguous. The CDR3 spans 18 residues. Germline V gives CDR1 SEHNR, CDR2 FQNEAQ (reference sequence). The CDR3 loop is CASSLVVSSLLSGNTVYF. CDR3 bases: TGTGCCAGCAGCTTAGTGGTCTCTAGCTTGCTCTCTGGAAACACCGTATATTTT.

The chain joins TRBV12-3 or TRBV12-4 to TRBJ1-1; D is possibly TRBD1 (5 bases). CDR3 length equals 19 residues. The ends were cut back, 5 bases at V and 1 base at J, with 26 bases in the middle. CDR3 coding DNA: TGTGCCAGCAGTCAGGCTTTGGGTAGACATGGGGCCGAGAACACTGAAGCTTTCTTT. It translates to CASSQALGRHGAENTEAFF.

The table lists this clonotype with many counts. The chain employs TRBV15 and TRBJ1-1; no firm D call. V was cut by 9 bases and J by 0 bases, with 11 bases left in between. The length of the CDR3 is 13 residues. CDR1 is LNHNV, CDR2 YYDKDF, per germline (reference sequence). The CDR3 DNA reads TGTGCCACAGGATCTGGGGTGAACACTGAAGCTTTCTTT. Residues: CATGSGVNTEAFF. The full variable domain, rest sourced from reference TRBV15 and TRBJ1-1, is DAMVIQNPRYQVTQFGKPVTLSCSQTLNHNVMYWYQQKSSQAPKLLFHYYDKDFNNEADTPDNFQSRRPNTSFCFLDIRSPGLGDTAMYLCATGSGVNTEAFFGQGTRLTVV.

The gene calls are TRBV25-1 and TRBJ1-1, with 10 bases identical to TRBD1. J gave up 4 bases and V 11 bases, and 4 bases lay outside the gene matches. The CDR3 has 12 amino acids. Germline CDR1 and CDR2: MGHDK and SYGVNS. The CDR3 nucleotides read TGTGCCGCCAGGACAGGGGGCACTGAAGCTTTCTTT. It codes for CAARTGGTEAFF. The complete variable domain, with remaining parts taken from reference TRBV25-1 and TRBJ1-1, reads EADIYQTPRYLVIGTGKKITLECSQTMGHDKMYWYQQDPGMELHLIHYSYGVNSTEKGDLSSESTVSRIRTEHFPLTLESARPSHTSQYLCAARTGGTEAFFGQGTRLTVV.

With respect to this clonotype: Being one base from a much bigger clone, this may be a read error. The chain links TRBV7-6 to TRBJ2-6; D gene uncertain. Germline lookup yields CDR1 SGHVS and CDR2 FNYEAQ. Trimming removed 2 bases from V and 3 bases from J, with 11 bases in between. This CDR3 contains 16 residues. The CDR3 DNA reads as TGTGCCAGCAGCTTACGGTCTGAAGATGGGGCCAACGTCCTGACTTTC. Its protein is CASSLRSEDGANVLTF.

This clonotype was detected ten times or more. V usage is TRBV29-1 and J usage is TRBJ2-2; D might be TRBD1 (8 bases). CDR3 length: 14 amino acids. V lost 6 bases and J 5 bases, leaving 16 bases between the germline ends. Germline lookup yields CDR1 SQVTM and CDR2 ANQGSEA. The DNA for the CDR3 is TGCAGCGTCGACGGACAGGGAGGGACCGGGGAGCTGTTTTTT. It specifies CSVDGQGGTGELFF.